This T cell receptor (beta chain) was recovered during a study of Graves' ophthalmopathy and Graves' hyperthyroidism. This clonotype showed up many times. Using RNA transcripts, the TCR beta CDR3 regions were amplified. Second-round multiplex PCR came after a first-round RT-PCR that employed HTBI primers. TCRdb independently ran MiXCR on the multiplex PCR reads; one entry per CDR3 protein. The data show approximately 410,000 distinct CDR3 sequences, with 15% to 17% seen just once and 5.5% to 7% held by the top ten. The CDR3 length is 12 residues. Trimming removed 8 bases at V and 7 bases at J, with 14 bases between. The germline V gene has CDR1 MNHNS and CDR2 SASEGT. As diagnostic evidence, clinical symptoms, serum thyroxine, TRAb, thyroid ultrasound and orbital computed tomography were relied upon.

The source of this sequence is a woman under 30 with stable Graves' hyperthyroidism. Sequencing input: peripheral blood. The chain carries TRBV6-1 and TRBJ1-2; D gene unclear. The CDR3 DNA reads TGTGCCAGCTTTAGAGGGTCGGGTGGCTACACCTTC. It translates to CASFRGSGGYTF.